Each of the 15 T cell receptor beta chains below was sequenced from the same sample in a study of T cells in Graves' hyperthyroidism and ophthalmopathy (dated by TCRdb to between 2018 and 2020). Library method: multiplex PCR. Sequencing took place on an Illumina HiSeq 2000. The TCR beta CDR3 regions were amplified from RNA transcripts. For the first round of RT-PCR on the TCR CDR3, the HTBI primer set was used together with the Qiagen OneStep RT-PCR kit. TCRdb's own reprocessing of the public reads used fastp at Q25 and MiXCR and kept productive beta chains. CDR3 protein duplicates are merged, each entry listing the most common genes and DNA. The sample table lists roughly 660,000 distinct CDR3 sequences, 17% of them with a count of one. The ten top clones hold about a sixth of the sample. Sequencing used blood. The source is a man between 45 and 60 years old with Graves' hyperthyroidism.

The chain recombines TRBV28 with TRBJ2-1; D not resolved. In germline, CDR1 is MDHEN, CDR2 SYDVKM. This CDR3 is 15 amino acids long. The V and J ends lost 0 bases and 3 bases respectively, with 9 bases between them. The CDR3 spells CASSLWGNRYNEQFF. The CDR3 DNA is TGTGCCAGCAGTTTATGGGGGAACCGCTACAATGAGCAGTTCTTC. The full variable domain, rest sourced from reference TRBV28 and TRBJ2-1, is DVKVTQSSRYLVKRTGEKVFLECVQDMDHENMFWYRQDPGLGLRLIYFSYDVKMKEKGDIPEGYSVSREKKERFSLILESASTNQTSMYLCASSLWGNRYNEQFFGPGTRLTVL.

This clonotype has a count of ten or more. CDR3: CASSLEALGIYNEQFF. The CDR3 nucleotides read TGTGCCAGCAGCTTAGAGGCGCTAGGAATCTACAATGAGCAGTTCTTC. The chain recombines TRBV11-2 with TRBJ2-1; no firm D call. Germline V gene sequence: CDR1 SGHAT, CDR2 FQNNGV. This CDR3 has 16 residues. V gave up 0 bases and J gave up 3 bases, with 12 bases separating them.

This clonotype was counted ten times or more. V and J are TRBV2 and TRBJ2-3, with 12 bases that match TRBD2. The CDR3 is 14 residues long. V shed 11 bases and J 0 bases; nucleotides not matched to a gene: 3. Germline V CDR1 and CDR2: SNHLY, FYNNEI. CDR3 sequence reads: CASTSGSSTDTQYF. The CDR3 coding sequence is TGTGCCTCGACTAGCGGGAGTAGCACAGATACGCAGTATTTT.

This clonotype was found many times. The V call is TRBV5-1, the J call TRBJ2-1; TRBD2 matches at 12 bases. V shed 4 bases, J shed 5 bases, and the junction held 4 bases outside the gene matches. Germline CDR1 and CDR2: SGHRS and YFSETQ. The CDR3 loop spans 15 amino acids. CDR3 in amino acids: CASSIGLAGNNEQFF. CDR3 nucleotide sequence: TGCGCCAGCAGCATCGGACTAGCGGGGAACAATGAGCAGTTCTTC.

This clonotype was seen many times. The rearrangement joins TRBV7-8 to TRBJ1-1, with D perhaps TRBD1 (5 bases). V was trimmed by 4 bases and J by 0 bases, leaving 18 bases between them. This CDR3 contains 17 residues. The V gene's germline CDR1 is SGHVS and CDR2 FQNEAQ. The CDR3 loop reads CASSYRSSWGLNTEAFF. The CDR3, as DNA: TGTGCCAGCAGCTACCGTTCTTCCTGGGGGTTGAACACTGAAGCTTTCTTT.

This clonotype appeared many times. V is TRBV2 and J is TRBJ2-1; D possibly corresponds to TRBD2 (5 bases). Per germline, CDR1 SNHLY and CDR2 FYNNEI. Trimming took off 10 bases at V and 0 bases at J, with 22 bases between the two ends. The CDR3 is made up of 17 amino acids. CDR3 DNA sequence: TGTGCCACTAGCCCCCCTCCACCGACGAGCTCCTACAATGAGCAGTTCTTC. Its translation is CATSPPPPTSSYNEQFF.

This chain connects TRBV2 to TRBJ1-5, with 7 bases identical to TRBD1. The CDR3 loop spans 14 amino acids. Germline lookup yields CDR1 SNHLY and CDR2 FYNNEI. J was trimmed by 3 bases and V by 11 bases; bases with no gene match: 10. The chain's CDR3 is CAGTIGTVNQPQHF. The CDR3 region has the DNA TGTGCCGGCACCATAGGGACAGTCAATCAGCCCCAGCATTTT.

DNA of the CDR3: TGTGCCAGCAGTTGGAATACAGGGTACAATCAGCCCCAGCATTTT. Its protein is CASSWNTGYNQPQHF. The chain is built from TRBV27 and TRBJ1-5; possible D gene TRBD1, 6 bases. Germline CDR1 MNHEY, CDR2 SMNVEV (reference sequence). Between the trimmed V and J ends, which lost 4 bases and 3 bases, there was a span of 13 bases. This CDR3 spans 15 amino acids.

The chain combines TRBV9 with TRBJ2-3; D remains unclear. The CDR3 contains 15 residues. Trimming pared 1 base from V and 0 bases from J, leaving 9 bases between. Per the germline V gene, CDR1 is SGDLS and CDR2 is YYNGEE. The CDR3 DNA is TGTGCCAGCAGCGTAACGGGCTTCAGCACAGATACGCAGTATTTT. Translating it yields CASSVTGFSTDTQYF. Supplemented by reference TRBV9 and TRBJ2-3, the full variable domain reads DSGVTQTPKHLITATGQRVTLRCSPRSGDLSVYWYQQSLDQGLQFLIQYYNGEERAKGNILERFSAQQFPDLHSELNLSSLELGDSALYFCASSVTGFSTDTQYFGPGTRLTVL.

This clonotype was found many times. V gene TRBV28 combines with J gene TRBJ2-5, with D hard to call. Trimming took off 2 bases at V and 2 bases at J, with 15 bases between the two ends. The CDR3 has 16 amino acids. The germline V gene encodes CDR1 MDHEN and CDR2 SYDVKM. The CDR3 region has the DNA TGTGCCAGCAGTTTACCAGGCGCCAACCGACAAGAGACCCAGTACTTC. Protein sequence: CASSLPGANRQETQYF.

This clonotype was detected many times. The genes are TRBV28 and TRBJ2-2, with 9 nucleotides matching TRBD2. The CDR3 loop spans 16 amino acids. V shed 5 bases and J 4 bases; nucleotides not matched to a gene: 8. The germline CDR1 and CDR2 sequences are MDHEN and SYDVKM. CDR3 region: CASSPLGREGTGELFF. The CDR3 region has the DNA TGTGCCAGCAGTCCCCTTGGGCGGGAGGGCACCGGGGAGCTGTTTTTT.

Ten or more counts support this clonotype. This chain uses TRBV11-2 with TRBJ2-2, with D tentatively TRBD1 (5 bases). Trimming stripped 6 bases from V and 0 bases from J, with 8 bases between. Germline V lookup: CDR1 SGHAT, CDR2 FQNNGV. The CDR3 length is 14 residues. The CDR3 region is CASRRTSNTGELFF. In DNA, the CDR3 is TGTGCCAGCAGACGGACATCGAACACCGGGGAGCTGTTTTTT.

This clonotype came up many times. The chain carries TRBV5-1 and TRBJ2-3; tentative D call: TRBD2 (5 bases). Germline CDR1 SGHRS, CDR2 YFSETQ. The CDR3 runs to 13 residues. The V gene lost 3 bases and the J gene lost 4 bases, with 9 bases spanning the gap. This CDR3 reads CASSSEGSDTQYF. The CDR3, as DNA: TGCGCCAGCAGCTCTGAGGGCTCAGATACGCAGTATTTT.

The chain couples TRBV2 to TRBJ2-5; maybe TRBD1 (5 bases). The CDR3 is 13 amino acids. The germline V gene has CDR1 SNHLY and CDR2 FYNNEI. V lost 4 bases to trimming and J lost 5 bases, with 11 bases between them. The CDR3 DNA follows: TGTGCCAGCAGTGTAGCAGGGTCTGAGACCCAGTACTTC. Amino acids: CASSVAGSETQYF.

The chain carries TRBV28 and TRBJ1-5; a possible D gene is TRBD1 (6 bases). This CDR3 is built from 16 residues. With 7 bases removed from V and 4 bases from J, the gap between germline ends came to 20 bases. In germline, CDR1 is MDHEN, CDR2 SYDVKM. CDR3 DNA sequence: TGTGCCAGCAATTCAGGGACACTCGGCCTGAATCAGCCCCAGCATTTT. It codes for CASNSGTLGLNQPQHF. The full variable domain, rest sourced from reference TRBV28 and TRBJ1-5, is DVKVTQSSRYLVKRTGEKVFLECVQDMDHENMFWYRQDPGLGLRLIYFSYDVKMKEKGDIPEGYSVSREKKERFSLILESASTNQTSMYLCASNSGTLGLNQPQHFGDGTRLSIL.